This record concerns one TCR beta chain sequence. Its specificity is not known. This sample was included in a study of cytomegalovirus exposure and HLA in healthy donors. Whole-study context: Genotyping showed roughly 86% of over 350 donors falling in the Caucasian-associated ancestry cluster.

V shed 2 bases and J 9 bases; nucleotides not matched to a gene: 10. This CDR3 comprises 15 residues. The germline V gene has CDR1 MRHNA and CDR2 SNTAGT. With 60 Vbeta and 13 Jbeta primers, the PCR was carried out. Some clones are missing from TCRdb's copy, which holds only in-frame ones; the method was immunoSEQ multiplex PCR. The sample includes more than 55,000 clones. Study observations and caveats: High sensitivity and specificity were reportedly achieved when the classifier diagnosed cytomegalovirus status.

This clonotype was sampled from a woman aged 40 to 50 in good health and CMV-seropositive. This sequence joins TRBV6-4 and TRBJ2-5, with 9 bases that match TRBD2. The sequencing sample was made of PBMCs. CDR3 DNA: TGTGCCAGCAGTGACCAGGGCGGGACTAGCAGGGCCCAGTACTTC. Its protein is CASSDQGGTSRAQYF.